A single sample is the source of the 2 T cell receptor beta chains below, sequenced in a study of tumor-infiltrating lymphocytes in oesophageal squamous cell carcinoma. MiXCR, run by TCRdb on the PCR reads, gives a single entry per CDR3 protein. The sample shows fewer than 15,000 distinct CDR3 sequences, more than 45% of them seen only once. Sequencing input: blood. The receptors stem from a female donor with esophageal squamous cell carcinoma.

This clonotype was observed a few times. The chain uses TRBV6-6 and TRBJ2-4; the D gene is possibly TRBD2 (5 bases). Germline V gene lookup returns CDR1 MNHNY and CDR2 SVGAGI (reference sequence). This CDR3 contains 14 residues. V was clipped by 0 bases and J by 15 bases, with 18 bases between them. Here the CDR3 DNA reads TGTGCCAGCAGTTACTCGATTATGATCGGGGAGCTGTACTTC. Its protein product is CASSYSIMIGELYF.

This clonotype was observed many times. The chain carries TRBV10-1 and TRBJ2-5, with D tentatively TRBD1 or TRBD2 (5 bases each). Deletions cut 2 bases from V and 3 bases from J, with 16 bases between. The CDR3 runs to 16 residues. Germline-derived CDR1 and CDR2 are WNHNN and SYGVQD (reference sequence). CDR3 residues: CASSEDLLGAKETQYF. The CDR3 bases are TGCGCCAGCAGTGAGGACCTACTCGGGGCAAAAGAGACCCAGTACTTC.